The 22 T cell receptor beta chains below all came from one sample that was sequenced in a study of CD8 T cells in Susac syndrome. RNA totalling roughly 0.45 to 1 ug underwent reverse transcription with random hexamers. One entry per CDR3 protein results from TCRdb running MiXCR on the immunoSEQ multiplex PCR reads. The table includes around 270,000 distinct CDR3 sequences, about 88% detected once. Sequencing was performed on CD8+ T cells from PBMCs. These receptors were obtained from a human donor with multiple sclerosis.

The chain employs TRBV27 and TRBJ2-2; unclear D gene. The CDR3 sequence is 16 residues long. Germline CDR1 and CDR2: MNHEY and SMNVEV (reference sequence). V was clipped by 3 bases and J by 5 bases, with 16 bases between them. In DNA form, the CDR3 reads TGTGCCAGCAGTTTTTTATCCTTTCAGACGACCGGGGAGCTGTTTTTT. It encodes CASSFLSFQTTGELFF.

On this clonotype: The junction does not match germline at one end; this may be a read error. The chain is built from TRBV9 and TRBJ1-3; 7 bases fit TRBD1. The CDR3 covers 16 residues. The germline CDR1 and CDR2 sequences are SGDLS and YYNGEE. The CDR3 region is CASSVAEQGSENTIYF. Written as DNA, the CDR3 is TGTGCCAGCAGCGTAGCGGAACAGGGGTCTGAAAACACCATATATTTT.

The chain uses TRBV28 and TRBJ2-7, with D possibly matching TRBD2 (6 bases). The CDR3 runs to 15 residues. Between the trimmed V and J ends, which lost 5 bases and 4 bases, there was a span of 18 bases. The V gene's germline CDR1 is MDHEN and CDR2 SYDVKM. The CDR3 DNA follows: TGTGCCAGCAGTCTCTCAGGCGGGATCCTTTACGAGCAGTACTTC. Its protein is CASSLSGGILYEQYF.

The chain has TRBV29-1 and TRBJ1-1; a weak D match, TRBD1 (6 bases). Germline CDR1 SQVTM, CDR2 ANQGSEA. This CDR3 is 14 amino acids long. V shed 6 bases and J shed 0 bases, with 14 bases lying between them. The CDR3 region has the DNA TGCAGCGTGGCCGGAGGGGGTATGAACACTGAAGCTTTCTTT. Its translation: CSVAGGGMNTEAFF.

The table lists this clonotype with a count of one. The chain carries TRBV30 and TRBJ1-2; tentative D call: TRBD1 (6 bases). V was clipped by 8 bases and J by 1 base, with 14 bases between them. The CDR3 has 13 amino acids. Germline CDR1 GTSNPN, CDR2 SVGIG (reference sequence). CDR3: CAGPTGFNYGYTF. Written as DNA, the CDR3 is TGTGCCGGCCCGACAGGCTTTAACTATGGCTACACCTTC. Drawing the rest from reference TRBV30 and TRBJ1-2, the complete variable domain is SQTIHQWPATLVQPVGSPLSLECTVEGTSNPNLYWYRQAAGRGLQLLFYSVGIGQISSEVPQNLSASRPQDRQFILSSKKLLLSDSGFYLCAGPTGFNYGYTFGSGTRLTVV.

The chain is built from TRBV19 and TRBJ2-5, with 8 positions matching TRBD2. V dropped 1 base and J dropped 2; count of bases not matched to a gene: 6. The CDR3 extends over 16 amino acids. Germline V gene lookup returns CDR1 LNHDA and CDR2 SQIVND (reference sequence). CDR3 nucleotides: TGTGCCAGTAGTATAGGTTTAACTAGCGGACAAGAGACCCAGTACTTC. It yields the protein CASSIGLTSGQETQYF. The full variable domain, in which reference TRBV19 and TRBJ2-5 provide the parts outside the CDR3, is DGGITQSPKYLFRKEGQNVTLSCEQNLNHDAMYWYRQDPGQGLRLIYYSQIVNDFQKGDIAEGYSVSREKKESFPLTVTSAQKNPTAFYLCASSIGLTSGQETQYFGPGTRLLVL.

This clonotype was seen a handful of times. DNA for the CDR3: TGTGCCAGCTCATCCGGGACAGGGAGGGATCAGCCCCAGCATTTT. It translates to CASSSGTGRDQPQHF. The chain joins TRBV18 to TRBJ1-5, with 9 bases lining up with TRBD1. Germline V gene lookup returns CDR1 KGHSH and CDR2 LQKENI. Losses at the gene ends were 5 bases for V and 5 bases for J; bases not matched to a gene: 7. CDR3 length: 15 residues.

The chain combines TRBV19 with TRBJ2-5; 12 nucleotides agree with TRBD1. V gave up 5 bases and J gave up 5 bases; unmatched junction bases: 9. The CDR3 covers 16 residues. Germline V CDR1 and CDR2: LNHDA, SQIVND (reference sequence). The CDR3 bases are TGTGCCAGTAGTCCCCGTTGGGACAGGGGGCTGGAGACCCAGTACTTC. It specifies CASSPRWDRGLETQYF.

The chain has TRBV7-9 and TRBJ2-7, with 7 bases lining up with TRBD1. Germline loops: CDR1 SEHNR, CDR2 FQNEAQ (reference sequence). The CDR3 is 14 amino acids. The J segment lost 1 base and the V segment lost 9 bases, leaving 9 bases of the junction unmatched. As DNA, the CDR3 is TGTGCCAGGGTGACAGGGACGAATTCCTACGAGCAGTACTTC. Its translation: CARVTGTNSYEQYF.

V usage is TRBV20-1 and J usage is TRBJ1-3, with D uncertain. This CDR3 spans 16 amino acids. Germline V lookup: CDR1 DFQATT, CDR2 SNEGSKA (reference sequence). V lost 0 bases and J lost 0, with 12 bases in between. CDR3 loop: CSARDTLKSSGNTIYF. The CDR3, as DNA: TGCAGTGCTAGAGATACCCTGAAGAGCTCTGGAAACACCATATATTTT.

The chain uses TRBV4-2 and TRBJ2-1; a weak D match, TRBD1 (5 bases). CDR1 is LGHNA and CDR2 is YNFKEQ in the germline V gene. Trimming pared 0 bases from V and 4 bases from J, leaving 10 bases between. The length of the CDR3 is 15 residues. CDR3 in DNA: TGTGCCAGCAGCCAAGATGAGGCAGGGTACAATGAGCAGTTCTTC. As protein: CASSQDEAGYNEQFF.

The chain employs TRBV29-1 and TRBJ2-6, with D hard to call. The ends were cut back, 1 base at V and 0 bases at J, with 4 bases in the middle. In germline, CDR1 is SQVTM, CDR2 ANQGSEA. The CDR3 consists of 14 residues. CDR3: CSVEGLSGANVLTF. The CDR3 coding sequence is TGCAGCGTTGAAGGGCTCTCTGGGGCCAACGTCCTGACTTTC.

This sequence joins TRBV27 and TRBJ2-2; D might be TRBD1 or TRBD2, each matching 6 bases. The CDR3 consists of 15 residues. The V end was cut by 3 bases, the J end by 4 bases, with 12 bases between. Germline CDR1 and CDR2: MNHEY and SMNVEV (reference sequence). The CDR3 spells CASSFTRGATGELFF. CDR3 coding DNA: TGTGCCAGCAGTTTTACTAGGGGGGCCACCGGGGAGCTGTTTTTT.

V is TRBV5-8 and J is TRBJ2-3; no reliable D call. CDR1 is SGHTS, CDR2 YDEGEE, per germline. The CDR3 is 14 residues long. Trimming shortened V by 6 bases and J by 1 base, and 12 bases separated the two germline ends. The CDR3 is CASIGDFGTDTQYF. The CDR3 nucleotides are TGTGCCAGCATCGGCGATTTTGGCACAGATACGCAGTATTTT.

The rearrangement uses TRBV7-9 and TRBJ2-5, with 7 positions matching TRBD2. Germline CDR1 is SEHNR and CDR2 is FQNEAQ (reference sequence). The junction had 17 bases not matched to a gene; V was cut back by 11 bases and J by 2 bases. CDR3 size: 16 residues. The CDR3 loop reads CAGQNTIRGEQETQYF. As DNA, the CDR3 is TGTGCCGGTCAGAATACTATCCGGGGGGAACAAGAGACCCAGTACTTC.

CDR3 amino acids: CAWSFLGLAKETQYF. The CDR3 nucleotides are TGTGCCTGGAGTTTTCTAGGACTAGCAAAGGAGACCCAGTACTTC. V usage is TRBV30 and J usage is TRBJ2-5, with TRBD2 matching over 8 bases. This CDR3 comprises 15 residues. Unmatched junction bases numbered 10, after V lost 2 bases and J lost 5 bases. Germline V lookup: CDR1 GTSNPN, CDR2 SVGIG (reference sequence).

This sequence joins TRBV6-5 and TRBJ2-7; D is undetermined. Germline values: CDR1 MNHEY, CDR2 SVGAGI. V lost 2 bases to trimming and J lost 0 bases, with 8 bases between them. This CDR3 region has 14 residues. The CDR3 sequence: CASSYVADSYEQYF. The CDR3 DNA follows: TGTGCCAGCAGTTACGTAGCCGACTCCTACGAGCAGTACTTC.

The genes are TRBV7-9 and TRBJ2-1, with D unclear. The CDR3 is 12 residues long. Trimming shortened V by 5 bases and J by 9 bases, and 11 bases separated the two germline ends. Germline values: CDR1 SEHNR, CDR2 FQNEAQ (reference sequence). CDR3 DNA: TGTGCCAGCAGCCCGTCCCGCACTGAGCAGTTCTTC. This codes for CASSPSRTEQFF.

The CDR3 coding sequence is TGCAGTGCTAGAGTTGGGGTCGGGGAGCTGTTTTTT. Amino acid sequence: CSARVGVGELFF. The chain is built from TRBV20-1 and TRBJ2-2; no firm D call. Per the germline V gene, CDR1 is DFQATT and CDR2 is SNEGSKA (reference sequence). Trimming removed 1 base at V and 7 bases at J, with 7 bases between. CDR3 length equals 12 residues.

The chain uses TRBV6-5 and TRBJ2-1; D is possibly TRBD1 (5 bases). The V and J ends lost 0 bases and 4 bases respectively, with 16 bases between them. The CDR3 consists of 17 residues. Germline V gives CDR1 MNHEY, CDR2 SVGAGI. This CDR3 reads CASSYSDTGYDYNEQFF. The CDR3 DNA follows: TGTGCCAGCAGTTACTCGGACACCGGATACGATTACAATGAGCAGTTCTTC.

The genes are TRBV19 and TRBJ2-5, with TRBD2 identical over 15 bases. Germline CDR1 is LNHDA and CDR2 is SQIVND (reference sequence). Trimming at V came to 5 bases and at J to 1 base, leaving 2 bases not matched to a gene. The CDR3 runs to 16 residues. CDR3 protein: CASSAGLAGGQETQYF. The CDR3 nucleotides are TGTGCCAGTAGTGCGGGACTAGCGGGGGGCCAAGAGACCCAGTACTTC.

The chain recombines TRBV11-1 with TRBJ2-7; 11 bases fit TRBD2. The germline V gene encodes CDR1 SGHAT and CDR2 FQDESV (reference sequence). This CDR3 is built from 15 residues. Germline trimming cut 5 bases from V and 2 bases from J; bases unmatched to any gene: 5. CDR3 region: CASSTLAGGPYEQYF. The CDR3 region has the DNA TGTGCCAGCAGCACGTTAGCGGGAGGGCCCTACGAGCAGTACTTC.